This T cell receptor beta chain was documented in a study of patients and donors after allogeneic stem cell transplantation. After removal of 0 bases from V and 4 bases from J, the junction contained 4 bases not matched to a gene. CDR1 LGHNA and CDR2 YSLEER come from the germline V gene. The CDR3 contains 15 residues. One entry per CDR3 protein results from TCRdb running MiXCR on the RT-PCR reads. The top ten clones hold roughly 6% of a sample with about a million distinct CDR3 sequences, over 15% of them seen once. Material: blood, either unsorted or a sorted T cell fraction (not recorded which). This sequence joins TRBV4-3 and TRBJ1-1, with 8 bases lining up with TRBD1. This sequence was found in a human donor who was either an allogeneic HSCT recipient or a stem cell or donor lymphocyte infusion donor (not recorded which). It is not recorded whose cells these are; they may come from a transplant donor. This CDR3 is CASSQDLTGGTEAFF. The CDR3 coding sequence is TGCGCCAGCAGCCAAGATCTCACAGGGGGCACTGAAGCTTTCTTT.